This is a list of T cell receptor beta chains from one sample in a study of T cells in Graves' hyperthyroidism and ophthalmopathy. Via MiXCR, TCRdb re-called the multiplex PCR reads, giving one row per CDR3 protein. Seen here are fewer than 850,000 distinct CDR3 sequences, 15% to 20% observed once, and the top ten hold 15%. The specimen was blood. Receptors were obtained from a man aged 50 to 59 with Graves' hyperthyroidism. Both conserved end residues are part of each CDR3. The listing skips clone size in some rows; elsewhere it reads once, few, many or a size class.

abundance	v_gene	j_gene	CDR3aa
many	TRBV7-6	TRBJ2-3	CASSLAQREEADTQYF
many	TRBV28	TRBJ2-1	CASSFNHPVLEGEQFF
.	TRBV7-9	TRBJ2-1	CASSIRVGTSGSSSYNEQFF
.	TRBV5-1	TRBJ2-2	CASSLGLAGWTGELFF
.	TRBV9	TRBJ2-7	CASSAKDRSYEQYF
many	TRBV27	TRBJ2-2	CASSLEGFSTGELFF
many	TRBV10-3	TRBJ1-5	CAISEGGGNQPQHF
.	TRBV9	TRBJ2-2	CASSVEEGAWGELFF
few	TRBV5-8	TRBJ2-7	CASSSRPGTSGLYEQYF
few	TRBV29-1	TRBJ2-7	CSVSLAGGPYEQYF
many	TRBV28	TRBJ1-4	CASSFLGKATNEKLFF
few	TRBV30	TRBJ2-1	CAWSVASGLNEQFF
many	TRBV30	TRBJ1-1	CAWSPQVNTEAFF
many	TRBV6-2/TRBV6-3	TRBJ2-7	CASSSPSMAYEQYF
many	TRBV2	TRBJ2-3	CASTRERSTDTQYF
.	TRBV25-1	TRBJ2-7	CASSESEGFYEQYF
many	TRBV20-1	TRBJ2-1	CSARTSGSHWEQFF
few	TRBV9	TRBJ2-1	CASGSGRQHNEQFF
many	TRBV27	TRBJ2-1	CASARLAGGPDEQFF
many	TRBV6-2/TRBV6-3	TRBJ2-2	CASTRSGGPNTGELFF
many	TRBV20-1	TRBJ2-5	CSANEGGETQYF
many	TRBV6-1	TRBJ2-7	CASSPPLVFHEQYF
many	TRBV2	TRBJ1-1	CASSEEGGGNTEAFF
many	TRBV3-1	TRBJ1-2	CASSPTGSPRGYTF
many	TRBV6-2/TRBV6-3	TRBJ2-7	CASSYTLTIEERVYEQYF
many	TRBV7-9	TRBJ2-7	CASTTISSGSRWEQYF
many	TRBV2	TRBJ1-1	CARGDIKGTEAFF
many	TRBV5-6	TRBJ2-7	CASRVGRTSYEQYF
.	TRBV20-1	TRBJ2-7	CSARDPRVGSYEQYF
few	TRBV24-1	TRBJ2-1	CATRSSGYNEQFF
few	TRBV9	TRBJ2-2	CASSTLSGELFF
few	TRBV3-1	TRBJ2-1	CASSPETNSYNEQFF
many	TRBV20-1	TRBJ1-1	CSAPRDTEAFF
.	TRBV28	TRBJ1-3	CASSSETGAGNTIYF
.	TRBV9	TRBJ2-1	CASSVATSGRYNEQFF
once	TRBV12-5	TRBJ2-7	CASGLGQGTYEQYF
many	TRBV10-3	TRBJ1-4	CAISDPGQGGEKLFF
few	TRBV9	TRBJ1-3	CASSVVGGGNTIYF
many	TRBV12-3/TRBV12-4	TRBJ1-1	CASSLDSGYPNTEAFF
.	TRBV25-1	TRBJ1-1	CASTNRVRTTEAFF
few	TRBV7-2	TRBJ1-5	CASSPMTGGGQPQHF
many	TRBV6-5	TRBJ1-3	CASSYGRSVSGNTIYF
many	TRBV28	TRBJ2-7	CASSFPRGSYEQYF
few	TRBV9	TRBJ2-3	CASSPPLAGDAADTQYF
few	TRBV5-6	TRBJ1-4	CASSFRGRGEKLFF
.	TRBV6-2/TRBV6-3	TRBJ1-2	CASRTNTGSYGYTF
many	TRBV11-2	TRBJ1-4	CASRLQGRPNEKLFF
many	TRBV11-2	TRBJ1-6	CASSSGTGSSPLHF
few	TRBV19	TRBJ1-3	CATQSGGNTIYF
many	TRBV12-3/TRBV12-4	TRBJ2-7	CASRGQGRPSYEQYF
few	TRBV7-9	TRBJ1-1	CASSPRSGGDTEAFF
many	TRBV7-9	TRBJ1-2	CASSLKDYGYTF